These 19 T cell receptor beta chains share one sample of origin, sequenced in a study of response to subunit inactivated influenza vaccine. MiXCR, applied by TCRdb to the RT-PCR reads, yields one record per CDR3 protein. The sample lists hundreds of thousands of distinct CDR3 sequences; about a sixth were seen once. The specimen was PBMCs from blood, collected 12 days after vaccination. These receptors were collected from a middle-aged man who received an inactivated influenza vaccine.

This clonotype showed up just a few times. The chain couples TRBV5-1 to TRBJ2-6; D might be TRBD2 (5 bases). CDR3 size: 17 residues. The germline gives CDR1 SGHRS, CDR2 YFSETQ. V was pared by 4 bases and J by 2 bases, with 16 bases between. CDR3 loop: CASSGRTGITGANVLTF. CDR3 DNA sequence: TGCGCCAGCAGCGGGCGGACGGGGATCACTGGGGCCAACGTCCTGACTTTC.

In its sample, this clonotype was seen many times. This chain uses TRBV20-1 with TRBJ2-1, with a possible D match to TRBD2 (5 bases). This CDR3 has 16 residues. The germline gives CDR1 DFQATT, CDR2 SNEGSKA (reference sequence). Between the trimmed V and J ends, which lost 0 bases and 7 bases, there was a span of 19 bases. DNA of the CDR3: TGCAGTGCTAGAGACCCCCGGCTAGCATCTGGGAATGAGCAGTTCTTC. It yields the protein CSARDPRLASGNEQFF.

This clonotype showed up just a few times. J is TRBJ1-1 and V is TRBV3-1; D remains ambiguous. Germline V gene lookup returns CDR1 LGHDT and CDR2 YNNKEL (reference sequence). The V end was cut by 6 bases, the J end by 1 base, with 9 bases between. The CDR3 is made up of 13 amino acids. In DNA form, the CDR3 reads TGTGCCAGCAGATTCACCAAGAACACTGAAGCTTTCTTT. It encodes CASRFTKNTEAFF.

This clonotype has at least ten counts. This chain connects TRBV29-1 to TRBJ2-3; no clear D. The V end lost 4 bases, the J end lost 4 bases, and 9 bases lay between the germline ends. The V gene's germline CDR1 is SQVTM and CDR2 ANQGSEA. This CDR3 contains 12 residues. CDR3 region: CSVGGHPDTQYF. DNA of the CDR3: TGCAGCGTTGGCGGCCACCCAGATACGCAGTATTTT.

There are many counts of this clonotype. CDR3: CASSFQTYNEQFF. In DNA form, the CDR3 reads TGTGCCAGCAGCTTTCAAACATACAATGAGCAGTTCTTC. The chain couples TRBV7-9 to TRBJ2-1; D unresolved. Trimming removed 3 bases from V and 4 bases from J, with 7 bases in between. This CDR3 comprises 13 residues. Germline values: CDR1 SEHNR, CDR2 FQNEAQ (reference sequence).

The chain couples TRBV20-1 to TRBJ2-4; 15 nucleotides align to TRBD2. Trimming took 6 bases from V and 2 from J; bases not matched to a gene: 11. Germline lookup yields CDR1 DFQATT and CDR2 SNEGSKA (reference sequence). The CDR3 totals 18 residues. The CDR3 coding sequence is TGCAGTGCGAGACCGGGACTAGCGGGGGGTGGGACCAAAAACATTCAGTACTTC. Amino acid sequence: CSARPGLAGGGTKNIQYF.

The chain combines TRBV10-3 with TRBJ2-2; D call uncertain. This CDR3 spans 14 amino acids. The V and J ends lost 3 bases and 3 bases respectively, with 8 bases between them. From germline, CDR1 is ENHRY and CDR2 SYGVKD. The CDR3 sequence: CAISDSSYTGELFF. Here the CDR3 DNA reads TGTGCCATCAGTGATTCGTCCTACACCGGGGAGCTGTTTTTT.

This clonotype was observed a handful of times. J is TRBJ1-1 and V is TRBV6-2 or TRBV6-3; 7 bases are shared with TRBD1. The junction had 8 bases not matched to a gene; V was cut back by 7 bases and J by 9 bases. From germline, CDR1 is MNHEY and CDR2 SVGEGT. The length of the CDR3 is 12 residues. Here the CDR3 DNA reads TGTGCCAGCACCGGCGGGACAGTCAAAGCTTTCTTT. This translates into CASTGGTVKAFF.

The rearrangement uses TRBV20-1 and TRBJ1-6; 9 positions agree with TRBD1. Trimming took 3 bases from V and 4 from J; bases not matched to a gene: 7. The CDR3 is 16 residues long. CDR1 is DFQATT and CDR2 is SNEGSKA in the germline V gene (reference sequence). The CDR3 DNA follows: TGCAGTGCTAGGGACCGGGACAGGGCTTATAATTCACCCCTCCACTTT. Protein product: CSARDRDRAYNSPLHF.

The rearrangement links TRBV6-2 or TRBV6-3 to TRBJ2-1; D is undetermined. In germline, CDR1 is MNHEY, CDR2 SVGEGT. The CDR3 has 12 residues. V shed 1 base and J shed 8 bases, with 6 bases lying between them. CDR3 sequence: CASSYYRDEQFF. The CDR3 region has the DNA TGTGCCAGCAGTTACTATAGAGATGAGCAGTTCTTC.

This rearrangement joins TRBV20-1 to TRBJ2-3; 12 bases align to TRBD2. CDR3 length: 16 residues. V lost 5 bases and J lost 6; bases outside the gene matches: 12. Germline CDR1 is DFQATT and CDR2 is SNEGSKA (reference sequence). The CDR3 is CSAGGGTSGSLDTQYF. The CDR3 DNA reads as TGCAGTGCTGGGGGAGGGACTAGCGGGTCCCTGGATACGCAGTATTTT.

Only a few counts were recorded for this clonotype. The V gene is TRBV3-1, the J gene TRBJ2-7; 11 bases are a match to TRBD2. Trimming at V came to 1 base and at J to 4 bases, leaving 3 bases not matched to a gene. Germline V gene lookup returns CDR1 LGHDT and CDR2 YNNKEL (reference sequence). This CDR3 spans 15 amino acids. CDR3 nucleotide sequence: TGTGCCAGCAGCCAAGCGGCTAGCGGGAGGTACGAGCAGTACTTC. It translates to CASSQAASGRYEQYF.

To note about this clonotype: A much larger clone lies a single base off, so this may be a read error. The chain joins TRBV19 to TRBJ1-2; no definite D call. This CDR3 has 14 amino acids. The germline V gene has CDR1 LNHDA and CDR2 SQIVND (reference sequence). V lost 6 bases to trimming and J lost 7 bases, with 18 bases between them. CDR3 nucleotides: TGTGCCAGTAGAGCCCACGGTTGGGCCCGTGGCTACACCTTC. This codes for CASRAHGWARGYTF.

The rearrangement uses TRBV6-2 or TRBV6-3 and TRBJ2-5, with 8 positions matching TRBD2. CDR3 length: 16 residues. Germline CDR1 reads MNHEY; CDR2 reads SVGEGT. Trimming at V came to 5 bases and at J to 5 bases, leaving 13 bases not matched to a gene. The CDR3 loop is CASSRGLVGSGETQYF. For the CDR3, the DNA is TGTGCCAGCAGTCGGGGACTAGTCGGGAGTGGTGAGACCCAGTACTTC.

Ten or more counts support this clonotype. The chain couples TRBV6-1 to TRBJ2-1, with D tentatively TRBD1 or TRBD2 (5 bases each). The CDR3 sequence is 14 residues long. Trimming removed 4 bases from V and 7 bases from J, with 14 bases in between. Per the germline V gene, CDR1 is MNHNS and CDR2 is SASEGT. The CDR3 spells CASSAQGGRNEQFF. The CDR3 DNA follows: TGTGCCAGCAGTGCGCAGGGTGGGAGAAATGAGCAGTTCTTC.

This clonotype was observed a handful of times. CDR3 DNA sequence: TGCAGCGTTGATGGGGGGAACTTCTACGAGCAGTACTTC. It translates to CSVDGGNFYEQYF. The genes are TRBV29-1 and TRBJ2-7, with TRBD2 as a possible D gene (6 bases). Germline V gene data show CDR1 as SQVTM and CDR2 as ANQGSEA. Deletions cut 3 bases from V and 3 bases from J, with 12 bases between. This CDR3 is built from 13 residues.

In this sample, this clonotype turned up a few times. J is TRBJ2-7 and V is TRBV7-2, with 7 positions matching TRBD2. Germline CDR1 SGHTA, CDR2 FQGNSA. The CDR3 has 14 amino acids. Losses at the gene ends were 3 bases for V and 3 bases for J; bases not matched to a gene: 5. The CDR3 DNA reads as TGTGCCAGCAGCTTGTCACTAGCGAGCTACGAGCAGTACTTC. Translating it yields CASSLSLASYEQYF.

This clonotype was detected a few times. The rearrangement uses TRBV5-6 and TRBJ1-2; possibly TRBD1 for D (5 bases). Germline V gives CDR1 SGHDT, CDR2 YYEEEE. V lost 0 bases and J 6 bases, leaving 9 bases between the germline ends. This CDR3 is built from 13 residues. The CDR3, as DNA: TGTGCCAGCAGCTTGGTGGCAGGGAATGGCTACACCTTC. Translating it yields CASSLVAGNGYTF.

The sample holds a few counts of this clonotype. The CDR3, as DNA: TGCAGTGCTAGCCAGGTCTTTCGGAATCAGCCCCAGCATTTT. This codes for CSASQVFRNQPQHF. The chain links TRBV20-1 to TRBJ1-5; D call uncertain. Germline-derived CDR1 and CDR2 are DFQATT and SNEGSKA (reference sequence). The length of the CDR3 is 14 residues. The V end lost 3 bases, the J end lost 4 bases, and 13 bases lay between the germline ends.